Presented here are 18 T cell receptor beta chains from one specimen sequenced in a study of Ad26.COV2.S vaccination and SARS-CoV-2 variants. This table comes from immunoSEQ multiplex PCR, and its TCRdb copy is limited to in-frame clones, with some not included. The table records roughly 380,000 clones, about 91% of them present only once. The sequenced sample was peripheral blood, obtained after recovery from COVID-19. The receptors derive from a human donor who had recovered from COVID-19.

The V call is TRBV7-9, the J call TRBJ1-2; no reliable D call. The germline V gene encodes CDR1 SEHNR and CDR2 FQNEAQ (reference sequence). The CDR3 has 14 amino acids. Trimming took off 7 bases at V and 1 base at J, with 13 bases between the two ends. CDR3 sequence reads: CASTSPADNYGYTF. CDR3 coding DNA: TGTGCCAGCACCTCCCCAGCAGATAACTATGGCTACACCTTC.

V usage is TRBV7-9 and J usage is TRBJ2-5, with D possibly being TRBD1 (6 bases). V lost 2 bases and J lost 2, with 12 bases in between. Per the germline V gene, CDR1 is SEHNR and CDR2 is FQNEAQ (reference sequence). This CDR3 comprises 15 residues. CDR3 coding DNA: TGTGCCAGCAGCTTATTCAGGACAGCTCAAGAGACCCAGTACTTC. This codes for CASSLFRTAQETQYF. The full variable domain, in which reference TRBV7-9 and TRBJ2-5 provide the parts outside the CDR3, is DTGVSQNPRHKITKRGQNVTFRCDPISEHNRLYWYRQTLGQGPEFLTYFQNEAQLEKSRLLSDRFSAERPKGSFSTLEIQRTEQGDSAMYLCASSLFRTAQETQYFGPGTRLLVL.

V gene TRBV27 combines with J gene TRBJ1-6; TRBD1 matches 10 bases. The CDR3 is 16 residues long. From germline, CDR1 is MNHEY and CDR2 SMNVEV (reference sequence). Unmatched junction bases numbered 5, after V lost 2 bases and J lost 7 bases. The CDR3 spells CASSLGWDRGNSPLHF. The CDR3 bases are TGTGCCAGCAGTTTAGGCTGGGACAGGGGAAATTCACCCCTCCACTTT.

The chain links TRBV7-8 to TRBJ1-2, with TRBD1 matching 8 bases. V gave up 5 bases and J gave up 2 bases; unmatched junction bases: 7. The CDR3 has 15 amino acids. Germline assignment: CDR1 SGHVS and CDR2 FQNEAQ. The CDR3 DNA follows: TGTGCCAGCAGCGAGTCGACAGGGGTAAACTATGGCTACACCTTC. Translation: CASSESTGVNYGYTF.

CDR3 sequence: CASMSGGATDTQYF. In DNA, the CDR3 is TGTGCCAGTATGTCGGGGGGTGCCACAGATACGCAGTATTTT. This chain uses TRBV19 with TRBJ2-3, with 7 bases that match TRBD2. The junction had 6 bases not matched to a gene; V was cut back by 7 bases and J by 2 bases. The CDR3 has 14 amino acids. Germline CDR1 is LNHDA and CDR2 is SQIVND (reference sequence).

CDR3 region: CSASGGDSNQPQHF. The DNA of the CDR3 is TGCAGTGCTAGTGGTGGCGATAGCAATCAGCCCCAGCATTTT. The chain carries TRBV20-1 and TRBJ1-5; D not certain. Trimming took off 3 bases at V and 0 bases at J, with 9 bases between the two ends. Looked up from germline, CDR1 is DFQATT and CDR2 is SNEGSKA (reference sequence). The CDR3 loop spans 14 amino acids.

The chain employs TRBV5-4 and TRBJ2-5; D not resolved. The V gene lost 3 bases and the J gene lost 0 bases, with 12 bases spanning the gap. The CDR3 loop spans 15 amino acids. The germline V gene has CDR1 SGHNT and CDR2 YYREEE (reference sequence). CDR3 nucleotide sequence: TGTGCCAGCAGCTCGGAAAAATCGTACCAAGAGACCCAGTACTTC. As protein: CASSSEKSYQETQYF.

In the case of this clone: The CDR3 carries no conserved terminal phenylalanine or tryptophan, so it likely arises from a read error. Because the CDR3's place on the DNA is in doubt, the DNA is left out and the CDR3 is given as listed by TCRdb. The chain recombines TRBV5-8 with TRBJ2-7; TRBD1 is the table's D call and was not checked against the DNA. CDR1 SGHTS and CDR2 YDEGEE come from the germline V gene. The CDR3 totals 10 residues, both ends included. The CDR3: CASGRQGPDP.

This rearrangement joins TRBV27 to TRBJ1-1; the D gene is possibly TRBD1 (5 bases). The CDR3 length is 15 residues. The germline CDR1 and CDR2 sequences are MNHEY and SMNVEV (reference sequence). Trimming removed 8 bases at V and 4 bases at J, with 20 bases between. The CDR3 protein is CASESLGGRGTEAFF. As DNA, the CDR3 is TGTGCCAGCGAGAGCCTTGGGGGACGGGGCACTGAAGCTTTCTTT.

V is TRBV27 and J is TRBJ1-2, with TRBD1 identical over 8 bases. The CDR3 has 14 amino acids. The germline CDR1 and CDR2 sequences are MNHEY and SMNVEV (reference sequence). J lost 8 bases, V lost 5 bases, and 10 bases had no gene match. The CDR3 DNA reads as TGTGCCAGCAGTCTAAAGGGGGCAGGGGGCGGCTACACCTTC. Translating it yields CASSLKGAGGGYTF.

V usage is TRBV6-5 and J usage is TRBJ2-7; D perhaps matches TRBD2 (6 bases). Germline V gene data show CDR1 as MNHEY and CDR2 as SVGAGI. This CDR3 comprises 15 residues. V was clipped by 0 bases and J by 1 base, with 10 bases between them. This CDR3 reads CASSYSGGVSYEQYF. CDR3 DNA: TGTGCCAGCAGTTACTCAGGCGGGGTTTCCTACGAGCAGTACTTC.

The CDR3 DNA reads TGTGCCAGCAGTTACTTCGCGGGGGTTAACACCGGGGAGCTGTTTTTT. Protein product: CASSYFAGVNTGELFF. V and J are TRBV6-5 and TRBJ2-2, with 7 bases that match TRBD2. Germline trimming cut 1 base from V and 2 bases from J; bases unmatched to any gene: 4. This CDR3 has 16 amino acids. Germline lookup yields CDR1 MNHEY and CDR2 SVGAGI.

The V gene is TRBV6-6, the J gene TRBJ2-5; TRBD2 might be the D (6 bases). Per the germline V gene, CDR1 is MNHNY and CDR2 is SVGAGI (reference sequence). The CDR3 covers 16 residues. The V end was cut by 4 bases, the J end by 1 base, with 16 bases between. The CDR3 DNA reads as TGTGCCAGCAGTTCCATGGACTACGACCGCCAAGAGACCCAGTACTTC. Residues: CASSSMDYDRQETQYF.

The CDR3 reads CASSLWDFTSGNTIYF. The CDR3 DNA reads TGTGCCAGCAGCTTATGGGACTTTACCTCTGGAAACACCATATATTTT. This sequence joins TRBV7-9 and TRBJ1-3, with D possibly TRBD1 on 5 matching bases. There are 16 residues in the CDR3. Germline assignment: CDR1 SEHNR and CDR2 FQNEAQ (reference sequence). V lost 2 bases to trimming and J lost 0 bases, with 11 bases between them.

The CDR3 spells CASSSGTSGAYNEQFF. CDR3 coding DNA: TGTGCCAGCAGCTCCGGGACTAGCGGGGCCTACAATGAGCAGTTCTTC. This chain connects TRBV7-6 to TRBJ2-1, with 13 bases identical to TRBD2. V lost 4 bases to trimming and J lost 2 bases; unmatched junction nucleotides: 2. CDR3 length equals 16 residues. The germline V gene has CDR1 SGHVS and CDR2 FNYEAQ.

The V call is TRBV18, the J call TRBJ2-7; D is possibly TRBD1 (6 bases). This CDR3 is 14 amino acids long. Germline V gene sequence: CDR1 KGHSH, CDR2 LQKENI. V was trimmed by 6 bases and J by 0 bases, leaving 12 bases between them. The CDR3 reads CASSVSGVSYEQYF. As DNA, the CDR3 is TGTGCCAGCTCGGTATCAGGGGTCTCCTACGAGCAGTACTTC. The full variable domain, with the rest looked up from reference TRBV18 and TRBJ2-7, is NAGVMQNPRHLVRRRGQEARLRCSPMKGHSHVYWYRQLPEEGLKFMVYLQKENIIDESGMPKERFSAEFPKEGPSILRIQQVVRGDSAAYFCASSVSGVSYEQYFGPGTRLTVT.

Here the CDR3 reads CASSANNRAVGYTF. CDR3 nucleotides: TGTGCCAGCAGCGCCAATAACAGGGCGGTTGGCTACACCTTC. The chain links TRBV27 to TRBJ1-2, with D possibly being TRBD1 (6 bases). The CDR3 spans 14 residues. CDR1 MNHEY and CDR2 SMNVEV come from the germline V gene (reference sequence). V was trimmed by 6 bases and J by 7 bases, leaving 18 bases between them.

The V call is TRBV6-5, the J call TRBJ1-1; D ambiguous. CDR1 and CDR2 (germline): MNHEY, SVGAGI. CDR3 length: 13 residues. Trimming left V 5 bases short and J 3 bases short, with 10 bases between. CDR3 amino acids: CASSIMHYTEAFF. CDR3 bases: TGTGCCAGCAGTATCATGCATTACACTGAAGCTTTCTTT.